This TCR beta chain was documented in a study of chemoradiotherapy in HPV16-positive cancers (dated 2022 in TCRdb). Background for the entire study: Candidate HPV-specific T-cell clones and common TCR motifs were defined by functional T-cell assays performed on cells from a couple of HPV16-positive patients. The study asked whether T-cell immunity against the HPV oncoproteins E6 and E7 changes during chemoradiotherapy and whether it affects survival. TCR repertoires from around 80 patients with HPV-related cancers were then used to track the candidate HPV-specific TCRs and motifs.

Repertoires were sampled multiple times during chemoradiotherapy, which allowed clonal expansion in the tumor microenvironment to be followed. Reading the germline V gene gives CDR1 SNHLY and CDR2 FYNNEI. Trimming removed 4 bases from V and 0 bases from J, leaving 10 bases between the germline ends. The CDR3 numbers 15 residues from cysteine through phenylalanine. Here the CDR3 DNA is all that survives: 45 bases in frame from base 1. To note about this clone: Its antigen target is currently unknown. No base qualities exist here, and no much larger clone lies one base off it.

Receptors were amplified or captured by the immunoSEQ multiplex PCR assay. TCRdb provides this immuneACCESS table in a form limited to in-frame rearrangements. Some clones are lacking; in checked studies, under half of them reflect an unresolved V gene, and why the rest are absent is not known. The sample table records 9,500 to 15,000 clones; 88% of these occur just once. The ten most abundant clones make up 2% to 2.5% of the sample. Points the paper makes about the study in general: Expansion of candidate HPV-specific clones and E7-related TCR motifs was observed in the tumor microenvironment during treatment, whereas no such expansion was observed for non-HPV-specific T cells. Only a couple of HPV16-positive patients were used to derive the functional definition of HPV-specific T cells, and the survival association was reported for HPV16-positive patients. In HPV16-positive patients, expansion of HPV-responsive T cells during chemoradiotherapy was found to be associated with improved recurrence-free survival.

The sequence joins TRBV2 to TRBJ2-1; the D gene assignment is ambiguous. The sequence was obtained from a human donor with HPV-associated anogenital cancer. The material sequenced was blood, taken from a patient who underwent chemoradiotherapy. This receptor has the CDR3 CASSVDHHSYNEQFF. The base sequence is TGTGCCAGCAGTGTCGACCACCACTCCTACAATGAGCAGTTCTTC.